These 29 T cell receptor beta chains were sequenced from one sample in a study of prognosis after radiotherapy for stage I lung cancer. Multiplex PCR, run in two rounds, amplified TCR beta CDR3 from genomic DNA. Every TRBV and TRBJ gene had its own specific primer in first-round PCR. TCRdb re-called the multiplex PCR reads with MiXCR, one entry per CDR3 protein. Here the sample spans under 50,000 distinct CDR3 sequences, around 24% being singletons. The sequencing here drew on PBMCs, taken before or after stereotactic body radiation therapy (not recorded which). Receptors were obtained from a donor over 45 with non-small cell lung cancer.

The sample holds many counts of this clonotype. This rearrangement joins TRBV20-1 to TRBJ2-3, with 8 bases matching TRBD2. There are 14 residues in the CDR3. Germline V gene data show CDR1 as DFQATT and CDR2 as SNEGSKA (reference sequence). After removal of 7 bases from V and 4 bases from J, the junction contained 10 bases not matched to a gene. The CDR3 loop is CSGSRGGVADTQYF. Here the CDR3 DNA reads TGCAGTGGGAGTCGGGGGGGTGTGGCAGATACGCAGTATTTT.

On this clonotype: A much larger clonotype is one base distant, so this may be a read error. The chain carries TRBV6-2 or TRBV6-3 and TRBJ2-6; a possible D gene is TRBD1 (5 bases). The V and J ends lost 6 bases and 1 base respectively, with 19 bases between them. The CDR3 is 18 residues long. The germline gives CDR1 MNHEY, CDR2 SVGEGT. Here the CDR3 reads CASRPRRTPDSGANVLTF. The CDR3 nucleotides read TGTGCCAGCAGGCCGCGCAGGACACCCGATTCTGGGGCCAACGTCCTGACTTTC.

This clonotype was recorded at least ten times. This sequence joins TRBV5-1 and TRBJ2-7; 13 bases align to TRBD2. V lost 4 bases and J lost 1; bases outside the gene matches: 11. CDR1 SGHRS and CDR2 YFSETQ come from the germline V gene. The CDR3 contains 18 residues. CDR3 nucleotides: TGCGCCAGCAGCACCGGGACTAGCGGGGTCGGGGGGTCCTACGAGCAGTACTTC. It encodes CASSTGTSGVGGSYEQYF.

This clonotype showed up many times. The rearrangement joins TRBV27 to TRBJ2-7, with 7 positions matching TRBD2. The CDR3 totals 11 residues. The trim removed 8 bases at V and 6 bases at J, leaving 4 bases unmatched. Germline loops: CDR1 MNHEY, CDR2 SMNVEV (reference sequence). The CDR3 bases are TGTGCCAGCGGGGGGGGGGGCGAGCAGTACTTC. This codes for CASGGGGEQYF.

Comments on this clonotype: This may come from a read error, since a much larger clone is one base off. The rearrangement joins TRBV28 to TRBJ1-5, with 7 bases lining up with TRBD1. The CDR3 is 14 residues long. Germline V gene data show CDR1 as MDHEN and CDR2 as SYDVKM. The trim removed 6 bases at V and 6 bases at J, leaving 8 bases unmatched. CDR3 residues: CASSLTKGAQPQHF. The CDR3 DNA reads TGTGCCAGCAGCTTAACCAAGGGGGCTCAGCCCCAGCATTTT.

This clonotype was seen a handful of times. This may arise from a read error, as a much more abundant clone is one base away. This likely comes from a read error, as the CDR3 has no conserved phenylalanine or tryptophan at its end. The rearrangement joins TRBV28 to TRBJ2-7, with 7 positions matching TRBD1. CDR3 size: 13 residues. Per germline, CDR1 MDHEN and CDR2 SYDVKM. The junction had 5 bases not matched to a gene; V was cut back by 7 bases and J by 2 bases. The chain's CDR3 is CASTAGTAYEQYS. Written as DNA, the CDR3 is TGTGCCAGCACCGCCGGGACAGCCTACGAGCAGTACTCC.

This clonotype was detected only a few times. A read error may produce the germline difference seen at one junction end. This chain links TRBV28 with TRBJ2-2; TRBD1 matches at 12 bases. Germline CDR1 is MDHEN and CDR2 is SYDVKM. The CDR3 extends over 15 amino acids. The CDR3 here is CAGSPGTGGGGELFF. The CDR3 region has the DNA TGTGCCGGCAGCCCCGGGACAGGGGGCGGGGGGGAGCTGTTTTTT.

Only one count was recorded for this clonotype. This sequence is one base from a far larger clone and is likely a read error. Here the CDR3 DNA reads TGTGCCAGCAGTTCTACAGGGGAAGGCAATGAGCAGTTCTTC. This sequence encodes CASSSTGEGNEQFF. This chain joins TRBV6-4 and TRBJ2-5; 7 bases line up with TRBD1. The DNA end favors TRBJ2-1, so the J call may be wrong. There are 14 residues in the CDR3. CDR1 is MRHNA and CDR2 is SNTAGT in the germline V gene.

This clonotype was recorded many times. The rearrangement joins TRBV5-1 to TRBJ1-2; no reliable D call. Trimming cost V 0 bases and J 4 bases, with 16 bases left between them. This CDR3 is 16 amino acids long. The germline V gene encodes CDR1 SGHRS and CDR2 YFSETQ. CDR3 loop: CASSLGDEHPAYGYTF. CDR3 in DNA: TGCGCCAGCAGCTTGGGTGACGAGCACCCGGCCTATGGCTACACCTTC.

This clonotype was picked up many times. The CDR3 nucleotides read TGCAGCGTTGAACTAGCGGGGACCGGGGAGCTGTTTTTT. The encoded protein is CSVELAGTGELFF. V gene TRBV29-1 combines with J gene TRBJ2-2; TRBD2 agrees at 9 bases. This CDR3 comprises 13 residues. The germline CDR1 and CDR2 sequences are SQVTM and ANQGSEA. The V segment lost 2 bases and the J segment 5 bases; nucleotides outside the gene matches: 0.

This clonotype was found many times. V and J are TRBV20-1 and TRBJ1-1; possibly TRBD1 for D (6 bases). V lost 5 bases, J lost 5 bases, and 15 bases lay in between. The CDR3 is 13 residues long. Germline V gene sequence: CDR1 DFQATT, CDR2 SNEGSKA (reference sequence). CDR3 amino acids: CSALKPGATEAFF. The CDR3 DNA follows: TGCAGTGCTCTAAAGCCAGGGGCTACTGAAGCTTTCTTT.

This clonotype was observed at least ten times. This sequence joins TRBV5-1 and TRBJ2-7; 9 bases line up with TRBD2. Germline lookup yields CDR1 SGHRS and CDR2 YFSETQ. With 0 bases clipped from V and 3 bases from J, the junction kept 4 bases outside the gene matches. This CDR3 has 15 residues. CDR3 sequence (DNA): TGCGCCAGCAGCTTGGAGCTAGCGGGGAACTACGAGCAGTACTTC. As protein: CASSLELAGNYEQYF. The full variable domain, rest sourced from reference TRBV5-1 and TRBJ2-7, is KAGVTQTPRYLIKTRGQQVTLSCSPISGHRSVSWYQQTPGQGLQFLFEYFSETQRNKGNFPGRFSGRQFSNSRSEMNVSTLELGDSALYLCASSLELAGNYEQYFGPGTRLTVT.

This clonotype was seen ten or more times. The chain combines TRBV6-1 with TRBJ1-5, with D perhaps matching TRBD1 (6 bases). This CDR3 has 12 residues. Germline V gene data show CDR1 as MNHNS and CDR2 as SASEGT. V was clipped by 8 bases and J by 4 bases, with 9 bases between them. The DNA of the CDR3 is TGTGCCAGCTCCCAGGGGAATCAGCCCCAGCATTTT. Translated: CASSQGNQPQHF.

This clonotype occurred many times. The CDR3 sequence: CASSPADRDNSPLHF. The CDR3 DNA follows: TGTGCCAGCTCACCAGCGGACAGGGATAATTCACCCCTCCACTTT. This chain uses TRBV18 with TRBJ1-6, with TRBD1 matching 8 bases. The germline CDR1 and CDR2 sequences are KGHSH and LQKENI. Trimming removed 2 bases from V and 5 bases from J; junction bases left unmatched: 2. The CDR3 loop spans 15 amino acids. Using reference TRBV18 and TRBJ1-6 for the parts outside the CDR3, the full variable domain is NAGVMQNPRHLVRRRGQEARLRCSPMKGHSHVYWYRQLPEEGLKFMVYLQKENIIDESGMPKERFSAEFPKEGPSILRIQQVVRGDSAAYFCASSPADRDNSPLHFGNGTRLTVT.

This clonotype was counted at least ten times. This chain joins TRBV10-3 and TRBJ2-5; TRBD1 matches 9 bases. This CDR3 is 15 amino acids long. V was pared by 4 bases and J by 4 bases, with 7 bases of the junction left unmatched. CDR1 is ENHRY, CDR2 SYGVKD, per germline. The CDR3 spells CAISASQGAGETQYF. The CDR3 bases are TGTGCCATCAGTGCATCACAGGGGGCAGGAGAGACCCAGTACTTC.

This clonotype appeared many times. The chain links TRBV9 to TRBJ1-6, with D uncertain. Between the trimmed V and J ends, which lost 0 bases and 5 bases, there was a span of 6 bases. Germline V gene sequence: CDR1 SGDLS, CDR2 YYNGEE. The CDR3 totals 14 residues. The CDR3 DNA follows: TGTGCCAGCAGCGTAGAAGTTAATAATTCACCCCTCCACTTT. Amino acids: CASSVEVNNSPLHF.

To note about this clonotype: With only one base between it and a far larger clone, this is likely a read error. The genes are TRBV6-2 or TRBV6-3 and TRBJ2-1; TRBD1 matches at 9 bases. The CDR3 is made up of 17 amino acids. The germline gives CDR1 MNHEY, CDR2 SVGEGT. Unmatched junction bases numbered 16, after V lost 5 bases and J lost 8 bases. The CDR3 reads CASSEDWGTGIDDEQFF. Here the CDR3 DNA reads TGTGCCAGCAGTGAAGATTGGGGGACAGGGATCGACGATGAGCAGTTCTTC.

This clonotype has a count of ten or more. The CDR3: CATSRERLGNQPQHF. The CDR3 nucleotides are TGTGCCACCAGCAGAGAACGTTTGGGCAATCAGCCCCAGCATTTT. V gene TRBV15 combines with J gene TRBJ1-5; D remains unclear. CDR1 is LNHNV and CDR2 is YYDKDF in the germline V gene (reference sequence). The germline V and J ends were trimmed by 0 bases and 2 bases, with 8 bases remaining between them. CDR3 length: 15 amino acids.

This clonotype appeared many times. The chain is built from TRBV11-2 and TRBJ2-3; TRBD2 matches 11 bases. Germline CDR1 reads SGHAT; CDR2 reads FQNNGV. J was trimmed by 5 bases and V by 5 bases; bases with no gene match: 9. The CDR3 has 16 residues. Written as DNA, the CDR3 is TGTGCCAGCAGCCCGGTAGCGGGGGGGCTGGGAGATACGCAGTATTTT. Its translation is CASSPVAGGLGDTQYF.

As regards this clonotype: It may be a read error: a sequence one base away is much more abundant. The V call is TRBV18, the J call TRBJ1-6, with a tentative D call TRBD1 (5 bases). Germline V CDR1 and CDR2: KGHSH, LQKENI. The CDR3 consists of 16 residues. The CDR3: CANSPRMLQGNSPLHF. For the CDR3, the DNA is TGTGCCAACTCACCACGGATGCTCCAGGGTAATTCACCCCTCCACTTT.

The genes are TRBV28 and TRBJ1-2; TRBD1 matches at 10 bases. The germline gives CDR1 MDHEN, CDR2 SYDVKM. J lost 4 bases, V lost 5 bases, and 7 bases had no gene match. CDR3 size: 15 residues. The CDR3 region has the DNA TGTGCCAGCAGTGGGACAGGGGTTTTGGTCTATGGCTACACCTTC. Translating it yields CASSGTGVLVYGYTF.

This clonotype occurred a few times. Being one base from a much bigger clone, this may be a read error. The genes are TRBV28 and TRBJ1-2, with 7 bases that match TRBD1. CDR1 is MDHEN, CDR2 SYDVKM, per germline. The CDR3 length is 12 residues. The trim removed 8 bases at V and 10 bases at J, leaving 10 bases unmatched. CDR3: CASRRTGLLYTF. The DNA of the CDR3 is TGTGCCAGCCGACGGACAGGTCTACTCTACACCTTC.

This clonotype was seen many times. J is TRBJ1-2 and V is TRBV7-9; D is uncertain. V was shortened by 4 bases and J by 4 bases, with 13 bases between the two germline ends. CDR1 and CDR2 (germline): SEHNR, FQNEAQ (reference sequence). The CDR3 sequence is 14 residues long. The CDR3 is CASSSMENFYGYTF. CDR3 nucleotides: TGTGCCAGCAGCTCAATGGAAAACTTCTATGGCTACACCTTC.

A note on this clonotype: The likely explanation is a read error, given a far larger clone one base away. The chain links TRBV20-1 to TRBJ2-5; a possible D gene is TRBD2 (6 bases). The V gene's germline CDR1 is DFQATT and CDR2 SNEGSKA (reference sequence). The CDR3 is 15 residues long. CDR3: CSARDPGLLHNEQLF. CDR3 DNA: TGCAGTGCTAGAGATCCTGGACTATTACACAATGAGCAGCTCTTC.

This clonotype showed up many times. The chain uses TRBV12-3 or TRBV12-4 and TRBJ2-2; 11 positions agree with TRBD2. The CDR3 spans 18 residues. The J segment lost 6 bases and the V segment lost 6 bases, leaving 15 bases of the junction unmatched. CDR3 amino acids: CASSYSGRAGGRPGELFF. CDR3 DNA sequence: TGTGCCAGCAGCTATAGCGGGAGGGCCGGAGGAAGGCCCGGGGAGCTGTTTTTT.

Many counts were recorded for this clonotype. J is TRBJ2-1 and V is TRBV10-3; 9 bases match TRBD2. The trim removed 0 bases at V and 7 bases at J, leaving 7 bases unmatched. The CDR3 is 16 amino acids. The germline CDR1 and CDR2 sequences are ENHRY and SYGVKD. The CDR3 nucleotides read TGTGCCATCAGTGAGTCGAACGCGGGGGGGCTGAATGAGCAGTTCTTC. Its translation is CAISESNAGGLNEQFF.

This clonotype showed up many times. The gene calls are TRBV5-5 and TRBJ1-1, with 9 positions matching TRBD1. The V segment lost 2 bases and the J segment 11 bases; nucleotides outside the gene matches: 13. This CDR3 is built from 15 residues. Germline V CDR1 and CDR2: SGHKS, YYEKEE (reference sequence). The CDR3 sequence: CASSLGGQGGSTAFF. The CDR3, as DNA: TGTGCCAGCAGCTTAGGGGGACAGGGCGGGAGTACGGCTTTCTTT.

Ten or more counts support this clonotype. V is TRBV5-1 and J is TRBJ2-1; 8 bases align to TRBD2. The V segment lost 6 bases and the J segment 4 bases; nucleotides outside the gene matches: 3. The germline gives CDR1 SGHRS, CDR2 YFSETQ. This CDR3 comprises 13 residues. Written as DNA, the CDR3 is TGCGCCAGCAAGGGACTAGTTTACAATGAGCAGTTCTTC. This translates into CASKGLVYNEQFF.

This clonotype showed up many times. This chain links TRBV10-2 with TRBJ2-6, with D hard to call. CDR1 is WSHSY and CDR2 is SAAADI in the germline V gene. This CDR3 comprises 15 residues. Trimming took off 3 bases at V and 0 bases at J, with 6 bases between the two ends. The CDR3: CASSDILSGANVLTF. The CDR3 DNA reads as TGCGCCAGCAGTGACATCCTCTCTGGGGCCAACGTCCTGACTTTC.